The TCR beta chain under discussion was sequenced for a study of blood T cells in healthy people across ages. CDR1 and CDR2 from the germline V gene are MNHEY and SVGAGI. The CDR3 is made up of 14 amino acids. Every participating donor contributed roughly 9.6 milliliters of peripheral blood through a draw. Primed by a sample-barcoded 5' primer and a J-beta primer mix, a second PCR proceeded for about 6 to 11 cycles. MiXCR was run by TCRdb on the 5' RACE reads, yielding one entry per CDR3 protein. The data hold 750,000 or so distinct CDR3 sequences, with more than 20% observed a single time. This sample was shared with a second study, whose subject was T cells of mothers and their children.

V gene TRBV6-5 combines with J gene TRBJ2-5, with D perhaps TRBD2 (5 bases). The J call may be in error: the DNA end matches TRBJ2-7 better. The clonotype comes from a boy between 10 and 17 years old in good health. Sequencing was performed on blood. The CDR3 sequence is CASSYSRETYEQYF. The CDR3, as DNA: TGTGCCAGCAGTTACTCACGGGAAACCTACGAGCAGTACTTC.